A single sample gave rise to the 30 T cell receptor beta chains below, sequenced in a study of T cell changes during pregnancy in multiple sclerosis. Profiling relied on immunoSEQ multiplex PCR, and the TCRdb table lists in-frame clones only, not all of them. The data contain under 85,000 clones, roughly 94% of them singletons. The specimen comprised peripheral blood, sampled in the third trimester of pregnancy. These TCRs come from a female donor with multiple sclerosis, enrolled in a pregnancy study.

The chain joins TRBV4-3 to TRBJ2-1; 9 bases are shared with TRBD2. Trimming took 0 bases from V and 7 from J; bases not matched to a gene: 13. The CDR3 totals 18 residues. Looked up from germline, CDR1 is LGHNA and CDR2 is YSLEER. CDR3 protein: CASSQDTLRGGAKNEQFF. CDR3 coding DNA: TGCGCCAGCAGCCAAGATACATTGCGGGGGGGGGCCAAAAATGAGCAGTTCTTC.

The rearrangement uses TRBV11-2 and TRBJ2-7, with 11 bases matching TRBD2. J was trimmed by 0 bases and V by 5 bases; bases with no gene match: 3. CDR1 is SGHAT, CDR2 FQNNGV, per germline. This CDR3 is 15 amino acids long. The CDR3 protein is CASSLLAGASYEQYF. The CDR3 region has the DNA TGTGCCAGCAGCCTACTAGCGGGGGCCTCCTACGAGCAGTACTTC.

This clone has just one count. The V and J genes are TRBV4-1 and TRBJ1-2, with 7 bases aligning to TRBD1. This CDR3 is built from 15 residues. Trimming cost V 3 bases and J 4 bases; bases outside gene matches: 8. Looked up from germline, CDR1 is MGHRA and CDR2 is YSYEKL. The CDR3, as DNA: TGCGCCAGCAGCCAGCCGGGACAGACCTTCTATGGCTACACCTTC. It yields the protein CASSQPGQTFYGYTF.

The count of this clone is one. In DNA, the CDR3 is TGTGCCAGCAGGACTAGCTCCTACGAGCAGTACTTC. Translating it yields CASRTSSYEQYF. This chain uses TRBV2 with TRBJ2-7; D is perhaps TRBD2 (6 bases). Germline V lookup: CDR1 SNHLY, CDR2 FYNNEI. Trimming stripped 6 bases from V and 0 bases from J, with 6 bases between. This CDR3 has 12 amino acids.

The CDR3 sequence: CASSRTGLTDTQYF. CDR3 coding DNA: TGCGCCAGCAGCCGGACAGGACTCACAGATACGCAGTATTTT. The rearrangement joins TRBV4-3 to TRBJ2-3; TRBD1 matches at 7 bases. The germline V gene has CDR1 LGHNA and CDR2 YSLEER. The CDR3 contains 14 residues. Trimming at V came to 4 bases and at J to 2 bases, leaving 3 bases not matched to a gene.

This clone appeared once. J is TRBJ1-5 and V is TRBV2, with D perhaps matching TRBD2 (7 bases). The end of the DNA is better explained by TRBJ2-3, so the J call may be wrong. Germline CDR1 and CDR2: SNHLY and FYNNEI. The CDR3 length is 16 residues. CDR3: CASSEALGGGTEPQYF. CDR3 nucleotide sequence: TGTGCCAGCAGTGAAGCGCTTGGCGGGGGCACTGAGCCCCAGTATTTT.

J is TRBJ1-1 and V is TRBV2; D possibly corresponds to TRBD1 (5 bases). V was cut by 1 base and J by 2 bases, with 11 bases left in between. The CDR3 contains 15 residues. CDR1 and CDR2 (germline): SNHLY, FYNNEI. The CDR3 loop reads CASSEGRQINTEAFF. The CDR3 bases are TGTGCCAGCAGTGAAGGGCGACAGATCAACACTGAAGCTTTCTTT.

The chain uses TRBV6-6 and TRBJ2-2, with D tentatively TRBD2 (6 bases). The CDR3 has 15 amino acids. Germline V gene lookup returns CDR1 MNHNY and CDR2 SVGAGI (reference sequence). Between the trimmed V and J ends, which lost 10 bases and 4 bases, there was a span of 19 bases. Here the CDR3 DNA reads TGTGCCACCGACCACCGGGGGTCTCTCACCGGGGAGCTGTTTTTT. Its protein is CATDHRGSLTGELFF.

The rearrangement joins TRBV6-1 to TRBJ1-2; tentative D call: TRBD1 (5 bases). V was clipped by 3 bases and J by 6 bases, with 11 bases between them. CDR3 length equals 13 residues. Germline CDR1 is MNHNS and CDR2 is SASEGT. The CDR3 here is CASSEWQGDGYTF. The CDR3 DNA reads as TGTGCCAGCAGTGAGTGGCAGGGCGATGGCTACACCTTC.

The chain employs TRBV7-2 and TRBJ1-2; no clear D gene. The V end lost 4 bases, the J end lost 8 bases, and 23 bases lay between the germline ends. The CDR3 extends over 16 amino acids. Germline CDR1 SGHTA, CDR2 FQGNSA. The CDR3 sequence: CASSSEGIRETRGYTF. The CDR3 DNA reads as TGTGCCAGCAGCTCAGAGGGTATAAGAGAAACCCGAGGCTACACCTTC. The full variable domain, rest sourced from reference TRBV7-2 and TRBJ1-2, is GAGVSQSPSNKVTEKGKDVELRCDPISGHTALYWYRQSLGQGLEFLIYFQGNSAPDKSGLPSDRFSAERTGGSVSTLTIQRTQQEDSAVYLCASSSEGIRETRGYTFGSGTRLTVV.

Concerning this clone: Within the sample, other DNA sequences also encode this same CDR3. V gene TRBV7-2 combines with J gene TRBJ2-7, with D possibly matching TRBD1 (6 bases). The CDR3 covers 15 residues. V lost 1 base, J lost 4 bases, and 14 bases lay in between. Germline CDR1 reads SGHTA; CDR2 reads FQGNSA. The CDR3 sequence: CASSLVVQGKYEQYF. The CDR3 nucleotides read TGTGCCAGCAGCTTAGTGGTACAGGGTAAATACGAGCAGTACTTC.

This chain connects TRBV29-1 to TRBJ1-4; D might be TRBD1 (6 bases). Germline V gene lookup returns CDR1 SQVTM and CDR2 ANQGSEA. V dropped 5 bases and J dropped 4 bases, with 20 bases sitting between them. The CDR3 loop spans 16 amino acids. CDR3 nucleotides: TGCAGCGTTCTGCGGGTGGGGGGGGCAGATAATGAAAAACTGTTTTTT. It yields the protein CSVLRVGGADNEKLFF.

The chain employs TRBV9 and TRBJ2-1, with 13 positions matching TRBD2. J gave up 0 bases and V 10 bases, and 13 bases lay outside the gene matches. There are 18 residues in the CDR3. Germline CDR1 SGDLS, CDR2 YYNGEE. In nucleotides, the CDR3 is TGTGCCGAGCAGTGGACTAGCGGGGGTAAGAGCTCCTACAATGAGCAGTTCTTC. This encodes CAEQWTSGGKSSYNEQFF.

This clone was picked up one time. The chain carries TRBV19 and TRBJ2-2; 8 bases fit TRBD2. Trimming removed 2 bases from V and 4 bases from J; junction bases left unmatched: 6. The CDR3 contains 16 residues. CDR1 is LNHDA, CDR2 SQIVND, per germline (reference sequence). CDR3 DNA sequence: TGTGCCAGTAGTATAAAAGCGGGGGCAGGCACCGGGGAGCTGTTTTTT. Its translation: CASSIKAGAGTGELFF.

The V and J genes are TRBV7-6 and TRBJ1-2; 10 nucleotides line up with TRBD1. Trimming cost V 2 bases and J 2 bases; bases outside gene matches: 2. The V gene's germline CDR1 is SGHVS and CDR2 FNYEAQ. The CDR3 totals 15 residues. CDR3 region: CASSLTDRGNYGYTF. CDR3 DNA: TGTGCCAGCAGCTTAACGGACAGGGGGAACTATGGCTACACCTTC. Variable domain in full (rest from reference TRBV7-6 and TRBJ1-2): GAGVSQSPRYKVTKRGQDVALRCDPISGHVSLYWYRQALGQGPEFLTYFNYEAQQDKSGLPNDRFSAERPEGSISTLTIQRTEQRDSAMYRCASSLTDRGNYGYTFGSGTRLTVV.

The chain carries TRBV27 and TRBJ1-2; TRBD1 matches at 7 bases. The trim removed 2 bases at V and 7 bases at J, leaving 7 bases unmatched. Germline loops: CDR1 MNHEY, CDR2 SMNVEV (reference sequence). The CDR3 sequence is 14 residues long. CDR3 sequence (DNA): TGTGCCAGCAGTTTACGTTGGGCAGGGGGTGGCTACACCTTC. Translated: CASSLRWAGGGYTF.

This clone was seen a single time. The CDR3 protein is CASSSRAGKNIQYF. DNA for the CDR3: TGTGCCAGCAGTTCTCGGGCGGGAAAAAACATTCAGTACTTC. This chain connects TRBV27 to TRBJ2-4; a possible D gene is TRBD2 (6 bases). CDR3 size: 14 residues. CDR1 MNHEY and CDR2 SMNVEV come from the germline V gene (reference sequence). Between the trimmed V and J ends, which lost 4 bases and 4 bases, there was a span of 11 bases.

The rearrangement uses TRBV18 and TRBJ1-2, with D unresolved. The V and J ends lost 3 bases and 3 bases respectively, with 11 bases between them. Looked up from germline, CDR1 is KGHSH and CDR2 is LQKENI. This CDR3 is built from 14 residues. For the CDR3, the DNA is TGTGCCAGCTCACCCAGGCAGGTTGACTATGGCTACACCTTC. Protein: CASSPRQVDYGYTF.

The gene calls are TRBV27 and TRBJ2-3; TRBD2 matches at 7 bases. Germline CDR1 MNHEY, CDR2 SMNVEV (reference sequence). The junction had 12 bases not matched to a gene; V was cut back by 9 bases and J by 3 bases. This CDR3 region has 15 residues. The CDR3 DNA reads TGTGCCAGTGATAGAACAAACGGGGGGACAGATACGCAGTATTTT. Translation: CASDRTNGGTDTQYF.

The V and J genes are TRBV6-5 and TRBJ1-5; maybe TRBD1 (6 bases). The germline gives CDR1 MNHEY, CDR2 SVGAGI. This CDR3 comprises 15 residues. Trimming removed 4 bases at V and 0 bases at J, with 10 bases between. DNA of the CDR3: TGTGCCAGCAGTTTTAGGGGGAGTAGCAATCAGCCCCAGCATTTT. It codes for CASSFRGSSNQPQHF.

The chain links TRBV9 to TRBJ2-3, with a weak D call TRBD1 (7 bases). V was pared by 1 base and J by 0 bases, with 18 bases between. CDR1 is SGDLS, CDR2 YYNGEE, per germline. The CDR3 totals 18 residues. The chain's CDR3 is CASSVRGGGQLSTDTQYF. CDR3 bases: TGTGCCAGCAGCGTAAGAGGAGGGGGACAGCTTAGCACAGATACGCAGTATTTT.

The V gene is TRBV19, the J gene TRBJ2-1, with 10 bases identical to TRBD1. Germline CDR1 is LNHDA and CDR2 is SQIVND (reference sequence). J gave up 4 bases and V 6 bases, and 9 bases lay outside the gene matches. The length of the CDR3 is 16 residues. In DNA, the CDR3 is TGTGCCAGTAGATCCACCGGGACAGGGGAGTACAATGAGCAGTTCTTC. It codes for CASRSTGTGEYNEQFF.

This clone showed up just once. The chain employs TRBV2 and TRBJ2-2, with 8 bases fitting TRBD1. Germline trimming cut 3 bases from V and 6 bases from J; bases unmatched to any gene: 6. This CDR3 spans 15 amino acids. CDR1 and CDR2 (germline): SNHLY, FYNNEI. CDR3: CASSEVATGAGELFF. DNA of the CDR3: TGTGCCAGCAGTGAGGTAGCGACAGGGGCCGGGGAGCTGTTTTTT.

V and J are TRBV7-3 and TRBJ2-1; 10 bases align to TRBD2. The CDR3 loop spans 14 amino acids. Trimming took 2 bases from V and 15 from J; bases not matched to a gene: 10. The germline CDR1 and CDR2 sequences are SGHTA and FQGTGA. DNA of the CDR3: TGTGCCAGCAGCTTAGGTAGCGGGGGGCGGGAAACGTTCTTC. Translating it yields CASSLGSGGRETFF. The full variable domain, in which reference TRBV7-3 and TRBJ2-1 provide the parts outside the CDR3, is GAGVSQTPSNKVTEKGKYVELRCDPISGHTALYWYRQSLGQGPEFLIYFQGTGAADDSGLPNDRFFAVRPEGSVSTLKIQRTERGDSAVYLCASSLGSGGRETFFGPGTRLTVL.

The chain is built from TRBV4-3 and TRBJ1-2; unclear D gene. The length of the CDR3 is 15 residues. The V gene's germline CDR1 is LGHNA and CDR2 YSLEER. Trimming took 2 bases from V and 2 from J, leaving 12 bases between them. The DNA of the CDR3 is TGCGCCAGCAGCCAATCGGGAAGCTCGAACTATGGCTACACCTTC. This translates into CASSQSGSSNYGYTF.

This chain connects TRBV9 to TRBJ1-1; TRBD1 matches at 9 bases. J gave up 3 bases and V 4 bases, and 7 bases lay outside the gene matches. The CDR3 runs 15 residues. Germline values: CDR1 SGDLS, CDR2 YYNGEE. CDR3 amino acids: CASSSAGTGYTEAFF. The CDR3 DNA reads TGTGCCAGCAGCAGTGCCGGGACAGGGTACACTGAAGCTTTCTTT. The entire variable domain, with the rest obtained from reference TRBV9 and TRBJ1-1, is as follows: DSGVTQTPKHLITATGQRVTLRCSPRSGDLSVYWYQQSLDQGLQFLIQYYNGEERAKGNILERFSAQQFPDLHSELNLSSLELGDSALYFCASSSAGTGYTEAFFGQGTRLTVV.

The chain carries TRBV4-2 and TRBJ1-1; TRBD1 aligns across 7 bases. The CDR3 loop spans 14 amino acids. The germline V gene has CDR1 LGHNA and CDR2 YNFKEQ. V shed 2 bases, J shed 4 bases, and the junction held 4 bases outside the gene matches. The CDR3 DNA is TGTGCCAGCAGCCAAAAGACAGGGCCCACTGAAGCTTTCTTT. Translation: CASSQKTGPTEAFF.

The count of this clone is one. This rearrangement joins TRBV2 to TRBJ1-2; D not certain. Trimming pared 3 bases from V and 5 bases from J, leaving 19 bases between. There are 16 residues in the CDR3. The germline CDR1 and CDR2 sequences are SNHLY and FYNNEI. The CDR3 loop is CASSDNGQPGPYGYTF. DNA of the CDR3: TGTGCCAGCAGTGATAATGGGCAGCCCGGCCCGTATGGCTACACCTTC.

This chain joins TRBV5-1 and TRBJ1-4; tentatively, D is TRBD1 (6 bases). The CDR3 runs to 15 residues. The V end was cut by 4 bases, the J end by 6 bases, with 16 bases between. Per germline, CDR1 SGHRS and CDR2 YFSETQ. The CDR3 sequence is CASSPGDRSDEKLFF. Here the CDR3 DNA reads TGCGCCAGCAGCCCGGGCGACAGGAGTGATGAAAAACTGTTTTTT.

This clone was seen a single time. Distinct nucleotide sequences in the sample also encode this CDR3. The J gene is TRBJ1-5, the V gene TRBV4-3; 9 positions agree with TRBD1. This CDR3 is 15 amino acids long. V gave up 3 bases and J gave up 1 base; unmatched junction bases: 1. Per the germline V gene, CDR1 is LGHNA and CDR2 is YSLEER. CDR3 loop: CASSQDRGSNQPQHF. CDR3 DNA: TGCGCCAGCAGCCAGGACAGGGGAAGCAATCAGCCCCAGCATTTT.